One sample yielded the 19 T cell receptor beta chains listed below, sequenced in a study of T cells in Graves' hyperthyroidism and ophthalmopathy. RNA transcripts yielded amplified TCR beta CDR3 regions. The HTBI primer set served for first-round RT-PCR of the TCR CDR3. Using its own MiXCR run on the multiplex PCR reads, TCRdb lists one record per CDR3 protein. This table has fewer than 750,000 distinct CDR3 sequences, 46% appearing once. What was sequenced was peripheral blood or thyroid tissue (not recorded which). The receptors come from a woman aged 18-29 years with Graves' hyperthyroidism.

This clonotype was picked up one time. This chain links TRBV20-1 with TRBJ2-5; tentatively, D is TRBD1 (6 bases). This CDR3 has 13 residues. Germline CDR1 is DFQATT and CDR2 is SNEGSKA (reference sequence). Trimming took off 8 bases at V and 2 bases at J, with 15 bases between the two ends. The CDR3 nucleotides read TGCAGTTTTGAGCAGGGGACGCAAGAGACCCAGTACTTC. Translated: CSFEQGTQETQYF.

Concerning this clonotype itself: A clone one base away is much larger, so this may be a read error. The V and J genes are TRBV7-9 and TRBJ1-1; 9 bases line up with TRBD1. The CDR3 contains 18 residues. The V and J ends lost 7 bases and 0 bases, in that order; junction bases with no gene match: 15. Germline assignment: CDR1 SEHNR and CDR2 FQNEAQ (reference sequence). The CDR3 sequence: CASILYGTGYSMNTEAFF. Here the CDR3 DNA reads TGTGCCAGCATCCTATACGGGACAGGGTATTCCATGAACACTGAAGCTTTCTTT.

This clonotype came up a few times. The CDR3 here is CASSYGAGGTYEQYF. Written as DNA, the CDR3 is TGTGCCAGCAGTTACGGGGCAGGGGGCACCTACGAGCAGTACTTC. The chain uses TRBV6-5 and TRBJ2-7; the match to TRBD1 covers 8 bases. The CDR3 has 15 amino acids. With V trimmed by 2 bases and J by 2 bases, 5 bases remained unmatched. Germline loops: CDR1 MNHEY, CDR2 SVGAGI.

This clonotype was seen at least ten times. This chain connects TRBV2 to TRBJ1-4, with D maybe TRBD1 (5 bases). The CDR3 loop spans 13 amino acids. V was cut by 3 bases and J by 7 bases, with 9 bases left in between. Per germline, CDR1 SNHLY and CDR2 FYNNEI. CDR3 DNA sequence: TGTGCCAGCAGTGAGGGACGGACTGAAAAACTGTTTTTT. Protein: CASSEGRTEKLFF. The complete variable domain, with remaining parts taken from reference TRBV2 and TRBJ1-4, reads EPEVTQTPSHQVTQMGQEVILRCVPISNHLYFYWYRQILGQKVEFLVSFYNNEISEKSEIFDDQFSVERPDGSNFTLKIRSTKLEDSAMYFCASSEGRTEKLFFGSGTQLSVL.

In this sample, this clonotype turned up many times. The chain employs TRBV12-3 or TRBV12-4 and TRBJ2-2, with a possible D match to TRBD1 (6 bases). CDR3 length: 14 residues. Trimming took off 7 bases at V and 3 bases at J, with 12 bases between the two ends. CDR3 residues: CASNSNRDTGELFF. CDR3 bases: TGTGCCAGCAACTCCAACAGGGACACCGGGGAGCTGTTTTTT.

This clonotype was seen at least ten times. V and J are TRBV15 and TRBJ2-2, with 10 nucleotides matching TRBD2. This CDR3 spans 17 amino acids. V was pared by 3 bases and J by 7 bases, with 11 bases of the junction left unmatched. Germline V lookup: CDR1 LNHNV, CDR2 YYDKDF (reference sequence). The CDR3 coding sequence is TGTGCCACCAGCAGTAGATTGAGCGGGAGGGCCATCGGGGAGCTGTTTTTT. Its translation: CATSSRLSGRAIGELFF.

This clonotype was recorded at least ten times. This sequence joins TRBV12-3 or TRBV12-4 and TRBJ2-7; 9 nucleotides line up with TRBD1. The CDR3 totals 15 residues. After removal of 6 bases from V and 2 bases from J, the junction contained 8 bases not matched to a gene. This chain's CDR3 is CASSPWGTGTYEQYF. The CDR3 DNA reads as TGTGCCAGCAGCCCTTGGGGGACAGGGACCTACGAGCAGTACTTC.

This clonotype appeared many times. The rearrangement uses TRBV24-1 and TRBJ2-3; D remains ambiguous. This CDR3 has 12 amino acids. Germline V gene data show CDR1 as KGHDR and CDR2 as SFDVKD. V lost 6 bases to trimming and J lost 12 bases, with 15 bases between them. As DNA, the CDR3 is TGTGCCACCAGTCCACGGATGCCATTTCAGTATTTT. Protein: CATSPRMPFQYF.

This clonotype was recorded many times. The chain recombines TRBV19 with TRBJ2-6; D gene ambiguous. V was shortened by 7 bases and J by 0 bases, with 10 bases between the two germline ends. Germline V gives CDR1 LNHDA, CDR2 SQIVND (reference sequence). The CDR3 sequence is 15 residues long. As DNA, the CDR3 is TGTGCCAGTACCGATCCATACTCTGGGGCCAACGTCCTGACTTTC. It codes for CASTDPYSGANVLTF.

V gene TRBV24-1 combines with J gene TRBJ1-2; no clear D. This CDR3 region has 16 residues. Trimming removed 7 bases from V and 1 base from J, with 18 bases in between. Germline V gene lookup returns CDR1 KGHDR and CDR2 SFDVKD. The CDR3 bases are TGTGCCACCAGCAGCCAAGCGATGACACATAACTATGGCTACACCTTC. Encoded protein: CATSSQAMTHNYGYTF.

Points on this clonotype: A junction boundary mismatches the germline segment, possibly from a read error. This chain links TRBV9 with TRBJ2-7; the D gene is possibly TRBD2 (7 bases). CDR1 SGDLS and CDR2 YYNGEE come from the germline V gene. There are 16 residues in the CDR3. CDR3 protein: CASSLGAGDHTGELYF. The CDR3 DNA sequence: TGTGCCAGCAGCTTGGGGGCGGGGGATCACACCGGGGAGCTGTACTTC. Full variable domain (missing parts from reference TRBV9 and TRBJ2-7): DSGVTQTPKHLITATGQRVTLRCSPRSGDLSVYWYQQSLDQGLQFLIQYYNGEERAKGNILERFSAQQFPDLHSELNLSSLELGDSALYFCASSLGAGDHTGELYFGPGTRLTVT.

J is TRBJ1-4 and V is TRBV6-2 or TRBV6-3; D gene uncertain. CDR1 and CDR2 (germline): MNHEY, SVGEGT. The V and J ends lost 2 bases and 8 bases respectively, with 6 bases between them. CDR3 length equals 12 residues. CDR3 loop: CASSYGEEKLFF. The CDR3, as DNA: TGTGCCAGCAGTTACGGGGAAGAAAAACTGTTTTTT.

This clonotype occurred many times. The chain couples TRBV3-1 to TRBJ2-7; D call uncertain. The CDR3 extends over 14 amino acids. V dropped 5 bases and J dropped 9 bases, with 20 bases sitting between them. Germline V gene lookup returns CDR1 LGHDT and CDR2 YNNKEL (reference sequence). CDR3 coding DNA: TGTGCCAGCAGCGAGATATCCGACCCATTGGGGCAGTACTTC. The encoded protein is CASSEISDPLGQYF.

The CDR3: CASSPKLRGARIYNEQFF. DNA of the CDR3: TGTGCCAGCAGCCCAAAACTTCGGGGGGCCCGGATCTACAATGAGCAGTTCTTC. V gene TRBV7-9 combines with J gene TRBJ2-1, with D perhaps TRBD2 (7 bases). Germline loops: CDR1 SEHNR, CDR2 FQNEAQ (reference sequence). This CDR3 is built from 18 residues. Trimming left V 5 bases short and J 3 bases short, with 23 bases between.

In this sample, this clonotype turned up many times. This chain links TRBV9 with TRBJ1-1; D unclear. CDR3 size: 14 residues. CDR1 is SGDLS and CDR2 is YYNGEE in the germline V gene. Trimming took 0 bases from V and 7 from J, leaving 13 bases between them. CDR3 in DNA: TGTGCCAGCAGCGTAGATTTTAGGGCCGGTGAAGCTTTCTTT. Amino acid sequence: CASSVDFRAGEAFF.

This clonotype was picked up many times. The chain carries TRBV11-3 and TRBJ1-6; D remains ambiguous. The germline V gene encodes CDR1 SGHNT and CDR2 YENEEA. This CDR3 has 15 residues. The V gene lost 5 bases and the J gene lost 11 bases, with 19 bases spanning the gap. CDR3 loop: CASSPRSTTSPPLHF. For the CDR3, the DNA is TGTGCCAGCAGCCCACGCTCCACTACGAGTCCACCCCTCCACTTT. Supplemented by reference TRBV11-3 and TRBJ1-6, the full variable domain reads EAGVVQSPRYKIIEKKQPVAFWCNPISGHNTLYWYLQNLGQGPELLIRYENEEAVDDSQLPKDRFSAERLKGVDSTLKIQPAELGDSAVYLCASSPRSTTSPPLHFGNGTRLTVT.

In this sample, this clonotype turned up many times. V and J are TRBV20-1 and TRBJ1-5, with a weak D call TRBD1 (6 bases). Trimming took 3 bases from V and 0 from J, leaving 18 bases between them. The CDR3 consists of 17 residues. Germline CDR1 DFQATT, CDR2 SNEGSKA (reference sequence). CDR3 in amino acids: CSASTHPQGYSNQPQHF. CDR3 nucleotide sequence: TGCAGTGCTAGTACGCACCCACAGGGCTATAGCAATCAGCCCCAGCATTTT.

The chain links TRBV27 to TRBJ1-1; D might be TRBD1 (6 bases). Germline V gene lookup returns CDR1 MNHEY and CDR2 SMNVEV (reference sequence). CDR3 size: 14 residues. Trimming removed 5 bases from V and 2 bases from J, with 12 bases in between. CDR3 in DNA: TGTGCCAGCAGTGAACAGGGTCCTAACACTGAAGCTTTCTTT. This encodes CASSEQGPNTEAFF.

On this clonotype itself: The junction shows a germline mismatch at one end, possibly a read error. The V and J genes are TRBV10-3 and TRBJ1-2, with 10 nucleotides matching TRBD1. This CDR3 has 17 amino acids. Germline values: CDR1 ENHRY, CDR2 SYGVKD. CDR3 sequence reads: CAIGESNGQGGNYGYTF. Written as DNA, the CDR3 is TGTGCCATCGGTGAGTCTAATGGACAGGGGGGTAACTATGGCTACACCTTC.